The rows below give T cell receptor beta chains drawn from one sample of a study of T-cell memory formation after mild COVID-19. TCRdb re-analysed the 5' RACE reads in MiXCR, keeping a single row per CDR3 protein. There are around 300,000 distinct CDR3 sequences in the sample; roughly 13% occur only once, and about a fifth lies in the top ten. Sample: PBMCs or a T cell subset sorted from them (not recorded which). The receptors shown here come from a man in his late teens or twenties who had mild COVID-19 (a few samples of this study predate the infection). Cell type and time point are not known. Each CDR3 is given with its conserved first and last residue.

j_call,v_call,cdr3_aa
TRBJ1-2,TRBV7-2,CASSAPTGVGYTF
TRBJ1-6,TRBV7-9,CASTQDRLNSPLHF
TRBJ2-1,TRBV7-9,CASSPPRAGGDNEQFF
TRBJ2-5,TRBV4-2,CASSQDLAGAQETQYF
TRBJ1-2,TRBV7-9,CASSFGRFYGYTF
TRBJ1-1,TRBV5-1,CASSRAPPVNTEAFF
TRBJ2-2,TRBV5-1,CASSRDSPIRTTGELFF
TRBJ1-5,TRBV4-3,CASSQDLTGVGQPQHF
TRBJ1-1,TRBV7-8,CASSRGTGFPEAFF
TRBJ1-4,TRBV27,CASSSTLLGTGQKLFF
TRBJ2-5,TRBV5-1,CASSFGAREATQYF
TRBJ2-5,TRBV2,CASSPGSETQYF
TRBJ2-7,TRBV4-1,CASSQEWTGISYEQYF
TRBJ1-2,TRBV7-2,CASSTRQGAGGYTF
TRBJ1-1,TRBV6-6,CASSSDGADTEAFF
TRBJ2-1,TRBV6-2/TRBV6-3,CASSSTGSYNEQFF
TRBJ2-2,TRBV10-2,CASSEPGQPNTGELFF
TRBJ1-5,TRBV29-1,CSATGSGQPQHF
TRBJ2-7,TRBV20-1,CSAMTGPYEQYF
TRBJ1-4,TRBV4-1,CASSQGDRDYNEKLFF
TRBJ2-6,TRBV12-3/TRBV12-4,CASIQGTGANVLTF
TRBJ2-3,TRBV4-3,CASSQEGRPSDTQYF
TRBJ2-3,TRBV7-3,CASSRDTSTDTQYF
TRBJ2-3,TRBV6-5,CASSYGVSTDTQYF
TRBJ2-1,TRBV7-2,CASSLVGTGVVDEQFF
TRBJ2-2,TRBV28,CACTGLNTGELFF
TRBJ2-3,TRBV18,CASSATGANTDTQYF
TRBJ2-3,TRBV4-2,CASSQGWRTLVQPTTADTQYF
TRBJ1-1,TRBV6-1,CAGNEGGNEAFF
TRBJ2-7,TRBV5-1,CASSPDGGGYEQYF
TRBJ2-3,TRBV20-1,CSARVVSTDTQYF
TRBJ1-3,TRBV5-5,CASSLAAMSEGNTIYF
TRBJ1-1,TRBV5-1,CASSPNTGVGTEAFF
TRBJ1-2,TRBV2,CASTPRGARGYTF
TRBJ2-5,TRBV12-3/TRBV12-4,CASSSLGGRETQYF
TRBJ2-7,TRBV18,CASSPTDYEQYF
TRBJ2-2,TRBV11-2,CASRGLAGGTTGELFF
TRBJ1-6,TRBV15,CATSSRQDSPLHF
TRBJ1-1,TRBV7-2,CASSLVGKGEAFF
TRBJ2-1,TRBV5-1,CASSVSPSGGPNEQFF
TRBJ2-7,TRBV2,CASRGNGEQYF
TRBJ2-5,TRBV11-3,CEGVQETQYF